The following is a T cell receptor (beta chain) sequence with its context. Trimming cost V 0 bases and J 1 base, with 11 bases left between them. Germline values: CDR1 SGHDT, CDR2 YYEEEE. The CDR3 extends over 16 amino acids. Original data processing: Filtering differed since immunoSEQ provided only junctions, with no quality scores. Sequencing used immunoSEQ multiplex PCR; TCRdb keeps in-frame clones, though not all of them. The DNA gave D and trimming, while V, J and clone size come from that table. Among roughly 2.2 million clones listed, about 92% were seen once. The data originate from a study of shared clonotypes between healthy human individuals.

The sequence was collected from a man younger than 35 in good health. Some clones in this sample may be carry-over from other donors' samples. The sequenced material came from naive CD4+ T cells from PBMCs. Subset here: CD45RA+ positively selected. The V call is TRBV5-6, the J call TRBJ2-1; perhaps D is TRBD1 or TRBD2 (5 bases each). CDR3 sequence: CASSLGGRQSYNEQFF. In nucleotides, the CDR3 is TGTGCCAGCAGCTTGGGGGGGAGACAGTCCTACAATGAGCAGTTCTTC.